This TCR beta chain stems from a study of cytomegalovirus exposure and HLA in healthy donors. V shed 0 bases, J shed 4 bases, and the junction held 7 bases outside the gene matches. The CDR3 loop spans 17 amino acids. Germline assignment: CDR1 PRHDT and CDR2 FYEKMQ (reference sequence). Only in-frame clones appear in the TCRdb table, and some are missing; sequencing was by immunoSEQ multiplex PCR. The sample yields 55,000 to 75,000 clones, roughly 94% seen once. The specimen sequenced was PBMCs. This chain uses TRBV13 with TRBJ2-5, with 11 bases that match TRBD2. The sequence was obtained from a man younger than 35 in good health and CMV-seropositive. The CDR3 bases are TGTGCCAGCAGCTTAGGCGGGGCTAGCGGGGGGCGAGAGACCCAGTACTTC. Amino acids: CASSLGGASGGRETQYF. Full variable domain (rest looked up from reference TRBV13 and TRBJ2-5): AAGVIQSPRHLIKEKRETATLKCYPIPRHDTVYWYQQGPGQDPQFLISFYEKMQSDKGSIPDRFSAQQFSDYHSELNMSSLELGDSALYFCASSLGGASGGRETQYFGPGTRLLVL.